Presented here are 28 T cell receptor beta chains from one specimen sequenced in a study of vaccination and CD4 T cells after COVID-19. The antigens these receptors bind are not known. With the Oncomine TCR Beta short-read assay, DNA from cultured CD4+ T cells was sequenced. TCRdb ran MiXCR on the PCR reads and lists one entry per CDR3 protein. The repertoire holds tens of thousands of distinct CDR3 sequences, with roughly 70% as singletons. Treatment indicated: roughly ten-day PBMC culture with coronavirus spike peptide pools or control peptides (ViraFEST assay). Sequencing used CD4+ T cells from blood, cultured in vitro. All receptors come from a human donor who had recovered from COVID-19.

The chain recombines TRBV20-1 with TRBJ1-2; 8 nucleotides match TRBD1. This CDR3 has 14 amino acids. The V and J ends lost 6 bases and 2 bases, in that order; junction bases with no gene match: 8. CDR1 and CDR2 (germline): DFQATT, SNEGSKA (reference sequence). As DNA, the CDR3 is TGCAGTGCGCCTCAGGGGGCTGGGAACTATGGCTACACCTTC. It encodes CSAPQGAGNYGYTF.

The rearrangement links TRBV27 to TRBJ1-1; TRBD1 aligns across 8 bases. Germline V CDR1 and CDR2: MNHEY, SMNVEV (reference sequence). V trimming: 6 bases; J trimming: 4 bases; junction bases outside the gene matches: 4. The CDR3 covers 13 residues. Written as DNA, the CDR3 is TGTGCCAGCAGAAGGACAGGGACCACTGAAGCTTTCTTT. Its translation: CASRRTGTTEAFF.

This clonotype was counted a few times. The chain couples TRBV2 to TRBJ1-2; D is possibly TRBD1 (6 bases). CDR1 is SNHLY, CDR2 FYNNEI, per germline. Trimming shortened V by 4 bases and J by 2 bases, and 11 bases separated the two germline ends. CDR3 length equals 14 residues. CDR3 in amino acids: CASSVLRGNYGYTF. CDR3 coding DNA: TGTGCCAGCAGTGTACTCAGGGGAAACTATGGCTACACCTTC.

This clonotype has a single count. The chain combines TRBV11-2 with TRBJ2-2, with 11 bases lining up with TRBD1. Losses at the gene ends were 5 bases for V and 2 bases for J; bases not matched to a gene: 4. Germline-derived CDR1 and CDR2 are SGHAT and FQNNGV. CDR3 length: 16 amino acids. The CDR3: CASSTGQGANTGELFF. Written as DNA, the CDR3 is TGTGCCAGCAGCACCGGACAGGGGGCCAACACCGGGGAGCTGTTTTTT.

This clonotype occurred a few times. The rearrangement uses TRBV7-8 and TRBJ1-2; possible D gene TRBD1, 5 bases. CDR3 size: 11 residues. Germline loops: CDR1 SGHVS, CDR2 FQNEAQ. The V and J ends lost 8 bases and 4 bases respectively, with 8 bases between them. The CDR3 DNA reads TGTGCCAGCGGACAAATCTATGGCTACACCTTC. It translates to CASGQIYGYTF.

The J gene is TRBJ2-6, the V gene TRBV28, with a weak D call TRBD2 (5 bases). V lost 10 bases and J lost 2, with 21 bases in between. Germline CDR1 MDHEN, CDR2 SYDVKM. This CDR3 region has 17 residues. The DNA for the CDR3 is TGTGCCACCGCCCACCTACGGCGGGCGACTGGGGCCAACGTCCTGACTTTC. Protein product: CATAHLRRATGANVLTF.

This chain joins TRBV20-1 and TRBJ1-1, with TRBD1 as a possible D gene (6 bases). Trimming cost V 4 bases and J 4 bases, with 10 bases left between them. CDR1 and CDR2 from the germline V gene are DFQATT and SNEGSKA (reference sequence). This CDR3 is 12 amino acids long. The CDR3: CSATGGRTEAFF. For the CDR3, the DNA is TGCAGTGCTACGGGGGGGCGCACTGAAGCTTTCTTT.

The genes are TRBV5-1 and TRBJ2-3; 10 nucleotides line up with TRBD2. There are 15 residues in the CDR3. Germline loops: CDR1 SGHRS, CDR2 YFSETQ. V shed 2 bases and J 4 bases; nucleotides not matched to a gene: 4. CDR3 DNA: TGCGCCAGCAGCTTTCTAGCGGGAGATGCAGATACGCAGTATTTT. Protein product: CASSFLAGDADTQYF.

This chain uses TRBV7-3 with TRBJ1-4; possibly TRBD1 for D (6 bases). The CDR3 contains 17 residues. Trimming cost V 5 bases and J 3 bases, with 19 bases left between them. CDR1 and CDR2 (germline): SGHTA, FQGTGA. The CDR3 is CASSPTPRGAANEKLFF. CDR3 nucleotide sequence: TGTGCCAGCAGCCCGACCCCCAGGGGCGCTGCTAATGAAAAACTGTTTTTT. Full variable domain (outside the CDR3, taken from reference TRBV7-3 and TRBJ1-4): GAGVSQTPSNKVTEKGKYVELRCDPISGHTALYWYRQSLGQGPEFLIYFQGTGAADDSGLPNDRFFAVRPEGSVSTLKIQRTERGDSAVYLCASSPTPRGAANEKLFFGSGTQLSVL.

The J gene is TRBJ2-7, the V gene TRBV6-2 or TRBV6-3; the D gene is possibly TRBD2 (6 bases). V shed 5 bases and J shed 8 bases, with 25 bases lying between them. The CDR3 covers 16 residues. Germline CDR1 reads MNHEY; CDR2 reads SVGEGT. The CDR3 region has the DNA TGTGCCAGCAGTCAATCGGGACTCCAGGGACGGCGCAAGCAGTACTTC. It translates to CASSQSGLQGRRKQYF.

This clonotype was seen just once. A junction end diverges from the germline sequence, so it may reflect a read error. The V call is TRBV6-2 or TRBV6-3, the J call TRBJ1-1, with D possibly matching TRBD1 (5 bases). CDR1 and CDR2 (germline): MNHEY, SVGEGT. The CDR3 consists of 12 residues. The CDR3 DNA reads TGTGCCAGCACGCAACCGACAGTCTCCGCCATCTTT. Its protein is CASTQPTVSAIF.

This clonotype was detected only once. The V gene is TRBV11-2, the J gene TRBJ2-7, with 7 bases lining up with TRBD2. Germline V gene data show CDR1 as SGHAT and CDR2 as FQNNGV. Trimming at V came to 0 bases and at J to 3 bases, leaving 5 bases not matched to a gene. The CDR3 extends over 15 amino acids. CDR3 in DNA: TGTGCCAGCAGCTTAGACGGCGCGGGGGTCTACGAGCAGTACTTC. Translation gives CASSLDGAGVYEQYF.

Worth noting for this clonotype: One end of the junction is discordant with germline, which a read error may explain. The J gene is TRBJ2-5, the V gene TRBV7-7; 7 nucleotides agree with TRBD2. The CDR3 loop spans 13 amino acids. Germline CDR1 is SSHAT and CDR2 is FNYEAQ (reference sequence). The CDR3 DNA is TGTGCTAGCAGCTTGGGGGGGGAAGAGACCCAGTACTTC. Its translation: CASSLGGEETQYF.

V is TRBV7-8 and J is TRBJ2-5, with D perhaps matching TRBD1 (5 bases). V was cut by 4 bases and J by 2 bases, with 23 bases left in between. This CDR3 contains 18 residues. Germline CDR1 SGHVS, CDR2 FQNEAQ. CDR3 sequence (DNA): TGTGCCAGCAGCTCGGGCGCCCTACAGGCATTCATGCAAGAGACCCAGTACTTC. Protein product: CASSSGALQAFMQETQYF.

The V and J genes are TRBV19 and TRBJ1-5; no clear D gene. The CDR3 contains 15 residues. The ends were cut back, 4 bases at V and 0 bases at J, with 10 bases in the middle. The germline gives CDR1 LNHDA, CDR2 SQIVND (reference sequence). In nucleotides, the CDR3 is TGTGCCAGTAGTACGGCAACTTATAGCAATCAGCCCCAGCATTTT. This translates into CASSTATYSNQPQHF.

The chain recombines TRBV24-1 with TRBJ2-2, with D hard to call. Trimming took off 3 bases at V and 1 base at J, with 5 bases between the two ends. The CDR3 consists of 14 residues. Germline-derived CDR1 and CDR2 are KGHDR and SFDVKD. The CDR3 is CATSDPQNTGELFF. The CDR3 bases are TGTGCCACCAGTGATCCCCAGAACACCGGGGAGCTGTTTTTT.

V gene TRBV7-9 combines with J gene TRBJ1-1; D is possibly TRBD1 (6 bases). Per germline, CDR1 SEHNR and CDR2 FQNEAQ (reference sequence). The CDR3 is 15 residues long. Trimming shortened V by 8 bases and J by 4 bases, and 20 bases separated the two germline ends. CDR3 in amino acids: CASLGSGGAGTEAFF. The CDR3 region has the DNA TGTGCCAGCCTGGGGTCGGGGGGCGCCGGCACTGAAGCTTTCTTT.

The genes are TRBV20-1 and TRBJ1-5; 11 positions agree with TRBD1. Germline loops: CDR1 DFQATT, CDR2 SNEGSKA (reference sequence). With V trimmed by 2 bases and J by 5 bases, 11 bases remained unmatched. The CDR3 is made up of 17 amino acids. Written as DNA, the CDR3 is TGCAGTGCTAGACGTCCCCGGGACAGGGGGGTCGATCAGCCCCAGCATTTT. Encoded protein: CSARRPRDRGVDQPQHF.

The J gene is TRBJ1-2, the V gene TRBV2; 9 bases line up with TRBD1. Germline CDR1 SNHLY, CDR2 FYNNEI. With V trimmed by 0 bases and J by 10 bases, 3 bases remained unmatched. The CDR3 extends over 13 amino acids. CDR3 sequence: CASSEARDRAYTF. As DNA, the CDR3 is TGTGCCAGCAGTGAAGCCCGGGACAGGGCCTACACCTTC.

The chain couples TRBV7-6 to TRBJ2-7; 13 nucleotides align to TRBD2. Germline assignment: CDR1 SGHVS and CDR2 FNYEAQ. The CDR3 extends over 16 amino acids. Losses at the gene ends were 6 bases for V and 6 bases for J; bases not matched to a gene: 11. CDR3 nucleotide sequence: TGTGCCAGCAGTCTGACTAGCGGGAGGTTGACGGGCGAGCAGTACTTC. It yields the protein CASSLTSGRLTGEQYF.

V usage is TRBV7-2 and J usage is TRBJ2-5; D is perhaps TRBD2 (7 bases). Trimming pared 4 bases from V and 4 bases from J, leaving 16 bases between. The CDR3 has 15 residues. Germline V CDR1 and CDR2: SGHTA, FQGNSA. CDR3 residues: CASSSGGGALETQYF. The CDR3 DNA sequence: TGTGCCAGCAGCTCTGGTGGGGGGGCTTTAGAGACCCAGTACTTC.

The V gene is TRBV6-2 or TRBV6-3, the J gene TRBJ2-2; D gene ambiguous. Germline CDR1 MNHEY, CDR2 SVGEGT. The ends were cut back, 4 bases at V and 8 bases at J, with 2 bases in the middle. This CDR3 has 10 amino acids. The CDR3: CASSSGELFF. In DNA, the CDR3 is TGTGCCAGCAGTTCGGGGGAGCTGTTTTTT.

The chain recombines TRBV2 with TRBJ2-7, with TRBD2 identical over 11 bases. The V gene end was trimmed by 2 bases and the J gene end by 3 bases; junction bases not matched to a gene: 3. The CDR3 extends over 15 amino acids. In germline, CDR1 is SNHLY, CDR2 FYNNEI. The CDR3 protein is CASSEMGLADYEQYF. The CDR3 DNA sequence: TGTGCCAGCAGTGAAATGGGACTAGCGGACTACGAGCAGTACTTC.

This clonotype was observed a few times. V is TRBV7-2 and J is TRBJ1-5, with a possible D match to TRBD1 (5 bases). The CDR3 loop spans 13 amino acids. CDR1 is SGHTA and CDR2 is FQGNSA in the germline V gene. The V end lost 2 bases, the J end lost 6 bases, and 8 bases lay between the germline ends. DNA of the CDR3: TGTGCCAGCAGCTTACAGGGTAGTCAGCCCCAGCATTTT. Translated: CASSLQGSQPQHF.

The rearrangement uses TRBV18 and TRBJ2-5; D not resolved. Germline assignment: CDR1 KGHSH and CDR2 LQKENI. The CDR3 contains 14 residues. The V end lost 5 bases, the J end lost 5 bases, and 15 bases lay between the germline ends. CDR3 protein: CASSAPPAMETQYF. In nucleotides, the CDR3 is TGTGCCAGCTCAGCCCCCCCGGCGATGGAGACCCAGTACTTC. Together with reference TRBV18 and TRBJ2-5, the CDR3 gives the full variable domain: NAGVMQNPRHLVRRRGQEARLRCSPMKGHSHVYWYRQLPEEGLKFMVYLQKENIIDESGMPKERFSAEFPKEGPSILRIQQVVRGDSAAYFCASSAPPAMETQYFGPGTRLLVL.

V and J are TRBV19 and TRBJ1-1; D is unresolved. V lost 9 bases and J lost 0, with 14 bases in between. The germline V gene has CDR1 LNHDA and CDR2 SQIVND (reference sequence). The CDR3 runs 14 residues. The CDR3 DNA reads TGTGCCAGCAGCCCGATCTTTATGAACACTGAAGCTTTCTTT. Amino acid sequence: CASSPIFMNTEAFF.

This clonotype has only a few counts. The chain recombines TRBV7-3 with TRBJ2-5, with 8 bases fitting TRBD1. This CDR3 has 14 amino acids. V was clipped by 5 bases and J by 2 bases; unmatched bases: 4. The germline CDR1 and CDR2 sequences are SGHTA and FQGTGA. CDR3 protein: CASSPQGAQETQYF. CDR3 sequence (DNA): TGTGCCAGCAGCCCGCAGGGGGCTCAAGAGACCCAGTACTTC.

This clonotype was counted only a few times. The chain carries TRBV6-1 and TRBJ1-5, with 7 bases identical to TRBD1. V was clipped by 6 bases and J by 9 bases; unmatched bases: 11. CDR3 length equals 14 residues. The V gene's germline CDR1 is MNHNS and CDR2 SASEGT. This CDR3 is CASSPRRQGRPQHF. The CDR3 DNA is TGTGCCAGCAGCCCCAGGCGACAGGGAAGGCCCCAGCATTTT.